These T cell receptor beta chains were read from a single sample in a study of cytomegalovirus exposure and HLA in healthy donors. Generated by immunoSEQ multiplex PCR, the TCRdb table keeps only in-frame clones and is missing some. The table records approximately 110,000 clones, roughly 78% of them present only once. What was sequenced was PBMCs. These receptor sequences come from a middle-aged woman in good health and CMV-seronegative. Each CDR3 is given with its conserved first and last residue. The D gene is left open where the match is weak. Not every row has a clone size; where given, it reads once, few, many or a size class.

. TRBJ2-1 . TRBV4-3 TGCGCCAGCAGCCAAGGACTGAGCTCCTACAATGAGCAGTTCTTC CASSQGLSSYNEQFF
TRBD2 TRBJ2-6 few TRBV28 TGTGCCAGCAGTTTGTTGCAGACTAGCGGGAGGGCCTCGTGGGGGGCCAACGTCCTGACTTTC CASSLLQTSGRASWGANVLTF
. TRBJ2-1 . TRBV15 TGTGCCACCAGCCCCCAAGGGCGGGATGAGCAGTTCTTC CATSPQGRDEQFF
. TRBJ2-7 . TRBV7-2 TGTGCCAGCAGCTTAGCAAGGGACAACGAGCAGTACTTC CASSLARDNEQYF
. TRBJ1-1 . TRBV5-6 TGTGCCAGCAGCCTGGGGATGGCAGCCGCGGGCACTGAAGCTTTCTTT CASSLGMAAAGTEAFF
. TRBJ2-7 . TRBV29-1 TGCAGCGGTACCGGGACATCCTCCTACGAGCAGTACTTC CSGTGTSSYEQYF
. TRBJ1-2 . TRBV6-5 TGTGCCAGCAGTTACTTACCCGCGGGGTCTAACTATGGCTACACCTTC CASSYLPAGSNYGYTF
TRBD1 TRBJ2-7 . TRBV12-5 TGTGCTAGTGGCCGGACAGGGCCAGACGAGCAGTACTTC CASGRTGPDEQYF
. TRBJ2-7 . TRBV27 TGTGCCAGCAGCAGGTGGGGGGGCGCGTCTGGCGAGCAGTACTTC CASSRWGGASGEQYF
. TRBJ2-3 . TRBV6-5 TGTGCCAGCAGTTACCCCTCAGATACGCAGTATTTT CASSYPSDTQYF
TRBD1 TRBJ1-4 . TRBV9 TGTGCCAGCAGCGCAACAGGGGGATTAGAAAAACTGTTTTTT CASSATGGLEKLFF
TRBD1 TRBJ2-1 . TRBV7-8 TGTGCCAGCAGCTTACGCGGCGGGTCAGGGGGAAGCCCTGGCCAGTACAATGAGCAGTTCTTC CASSLRGGSGGSPGQYNEQFF